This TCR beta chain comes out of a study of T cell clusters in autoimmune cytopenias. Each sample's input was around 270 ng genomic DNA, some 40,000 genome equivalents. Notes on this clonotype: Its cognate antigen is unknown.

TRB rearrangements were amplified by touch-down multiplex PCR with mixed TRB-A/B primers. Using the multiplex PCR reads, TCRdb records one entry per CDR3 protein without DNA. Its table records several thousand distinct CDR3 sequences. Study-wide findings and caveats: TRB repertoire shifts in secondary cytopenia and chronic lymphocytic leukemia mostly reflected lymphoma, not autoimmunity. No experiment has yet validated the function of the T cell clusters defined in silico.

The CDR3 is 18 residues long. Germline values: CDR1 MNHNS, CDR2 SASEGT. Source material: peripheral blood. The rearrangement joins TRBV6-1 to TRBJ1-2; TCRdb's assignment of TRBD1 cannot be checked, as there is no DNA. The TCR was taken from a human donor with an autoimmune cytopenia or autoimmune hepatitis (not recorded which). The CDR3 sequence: CASSTHPMPRQELYGYTF.